The table lists the clone carrying this T cell receptor beta chain with a few counts. The antigen is undetermined. V dropped 6 bases and J dropped 6; count of bases not matched to a gene: 22. The CDR3 runs to 17 residues. CDR1 is SQVTM and CDR2 is ANQGSEA in the germline V gene. These data originate in a study of CD8+ T cells in alopecia areata. It was cDNA, reverse transcribed from extracted RNA, that served as the sequencing template. Repertoires were generated with immunoSEQ multiplex PCR, while TCRdb's copy carries only in-frame clones and drops some. The sample lists 200,000 to 250,000 clones; less than 80% were seen once. Overall study findings and caveats: Among patients, TCR sharing was less clear than in mice, a difference possibly due in part to HLA diversity in the patient population.

The chain has TRBV29-1 and TRBJ2-7, with TRBD1 identical over 8 bases. This sequence was found in a human donor with alopecia areata. Source: CD4+ T cells sorted from blood, taken at week 0. CDR3 nucleotide sequence: TGCAGCGTGCTGGCCGGGGCAGGGGGCCCCTCTACAGGCGAGCAGTACTTC. Translation: CSVLAGAGGPSTGEQYF.